This T cell receptor (beta chain) was identified in a study of shared clonotypes between healthy human individuals. Across the whole study: The cohort comprised a couple of women and a few men. Their ages spanned 18 to 49 years. For every donor, three CD4 naive, three CD4 memory, two CD8 naive and one CD8 memory plates were used.

Selected positively for CCR7 and CD45RO-negative, naive CD8 cells excluded terminally differentiated effector memory CD45RA+ cells. The donors were adults (healthy and HIV-negative) with no recent acute infections or vaccinations. This clone was counted once. Germline V lookup: CDR1 MNHEY, CDR2 SVGAGI. With 2 bases removed from V and 5 bases from J, the gap between germline ends came to 15 bases. This CDR3 is 16 amino acids long. Sequenced by immunoSEQ multiplex PCR; TCRdb stores in-frame clones only, minus some. The sample lists almost 700,000 clones, roughly nine tenths seen once, with 24% in the top ten.

This chain joins TRBV6-5 and TRBJ2-2; possibly TRBD1 for D (6 bases). This clonotype originated in a man aged 25-40 years in good health. The specimen sequenced was naive CD8+ T cells sorted from blood. The CDR3 nucleotides read TGTGCCAGCAGTTACGATAGAATACAGGGAACCGGGGAGCTGTTTTTT. Its protein is CASSYDRIQGTGELFF.